This TCR beta chain was sequenced for a study of brain T cells in children with intractable seizures. The CDR3 contains 14 residues. The junction had 12 bases not matched to a gene; V was cut back by 7 bases and J by 6 bases. CDR1 is LNHDA, CDR2 SQIVND, per germline (reference sequence). Study conclusions and caveats: Absence of clones before surgery may stem from lower sequencing depth. HCMV serostatus was not known, and viral specificity came from CDR3 similarity only.

About this clone: The antigen remains unidentified.

This sample's time point: blood from clinic visit 5 months post-surgery; TSC patient then seizure free. Sequencing was limited to surgery cases with top T cell transcript signatures in brain tissue. At least one anti-epileptic drug was given before surgery. Produced via immunoSEQ multiplex PCR; TCRdb's table is partial and in-frame only. The top ten hold 5.7% of the sample, which has hundreds of thousands of clones, over 90% seen once. Here the sequenced sample was peripheral blood, taken about 5 months after surgery. This clonotype originated in a boy younger than two with tuberous sclerosis and intractable seizures. V and J are TRBV19 and TRBJ2-7; 7 bases line up with TRBD2. The CDR3 DNA reads as TGTGCCAGTAACCTGGGACTATCCCACGGCGAGCAGTACTTC. Its translation is CASNLGLSHGEQYF.